These T cell receptor beta chains were read from a single sample in a study of T cells and copy number aberrations in small-cell lung cancer. Method: immunoSEQ multiplex PCR; TCRdb's copy keeps in-frame clones and lacks some. Of some 6,300 clones in the sample, around 76% were seen once. Sequenced sample: tumor tissue. Source of these receptors: a man aged 50-59 years with small cell lung cancer. Each CDR3 is given with its conserved first and last residue. The order of the fields is V gene, D gene, clone size, J gene, CDR3 protein, CDR3 DNA. The D gene is left open where the match is weak. Expanded clones get a size class; other rows say once, few or many, or leave the size out.

v_gene: TRBV7-9; d_gene: TRBD2; abundance: .; j_gene: TRBJ2-5; CDR3aa: CASNQGLGGETQYF; CDR3nt: TGTGCCAGCAACCAGGGACTAGGTGGGGAGACCCAGTACTTC
v_gene: TRBV19; d_gene: TRBD2; abundance: .; j_gene: TRBJ2-3; CDR3aa: CASSSPGLAGVDTQYF; CDR3nt: TGTGCCAGTAGTTCTCCGGGACTAGCGGGAGTGGATACGCAGTATTTT
v_gene: TRBV2; d_gene: .; abundance: .; j_gene: TRBJ1-1; CDR3aa: CARTGTSDEAFF; CDR3nt: TGTGCCAGAACCGGGACTTCGGATGAAGCTTTCTTT
v_gene: TRBV10-3; d_gene: .; abundance: few; j_gene: TRBJ2-5; CDR3aa: CAISEDGLRETQYF; CDR3nt: TGTGCCATCAGTGAGGACGGACTTCGAGAGACCCAGTACTTC
v_gene: TRBV18; d_gene: .; abundance: .; j_gene: TRBJ2-2; CDR3aa: CASSPSTRSNTGELFF; CDR3nt: TGTGCCAGCTCACCATCAACAAGAAGTAACACCGGGGAGCTGTTTTTT
v_gene: TRBV5-1; d_gene: TRBD2; abundance: few; j_gene: TRBJ2-1; CDR3aa: CASSLNAGGVGNEQFF; CDR3nt: TGCGCCAGCAGCTTGAATGCGGGAGGGGTTGGGAATGAGCAGTTCTTC
v_gene: TRBV28; d_gene: .; abundance: .; j_gene: TRBJ2-4; CDR3aa: CASSRGHATNIQYF; CDR3nt: TGTGCCAGCAGCAGGGGACACGCAACCAACATTCAGTACTTC
v_gene: TRBV27; d_gene: .; abundance: .; j_gene: TRBJ2-6; CDR3aa: CASSFSGTYGANVLTF; CDR3nt: TGTGCCAGCAGTTTTTCGGGGACCTATGGGGCCAACGTCCTGACTTTC
v_gene: TRBV6-5; d_gene: .; abundance: .; j_gene: TRBJ2-5; CDR3aa: CASSYPDTGYQYF; CDR3nt: TGTGCCAGCAGTTATCCGGACACCGGGTATCAGTACTTC
v_gene: TRBV9; d_gene: .; abundance: few; j_gene: TRBJ1-5; CDR3aa: CASSVGEGQPQHF; CDR3nt: TGTGCCAGCAGCGTAGGCGAGGGTCAGCCCCAGCATTTT
v_gene: TRBV9; d_gene: .; abundance: .; j_gene: TRBJ2-5; CDR3aa: CASSVGLLGQWETQYF; CDR3nt: TGTGCCAGTAGCGTAGGATTATTGGGGCAGTGGGAGACCCAGTACTTC
v_gene: TRBV5-4; d_gene: .; abundance: .; j_gene: TRBJ1-3; CDR3aa: CASSRSARAGNTIYF; CDR3nt: TGTGCCAGCAGCAGAAGTGCCCGGGCTGGAAACACCATATATTTT
v_gene: TRBV28; d_gene: TRBD1; abundance: once; j_gene: TRBJ2-7; CDR3aa: CASSLGDRNLYEQYF; CDR3nt: TGTGCCAGCAGTTTAGGGGACAGGAACTTGTACGAGCAGTACTTC
v_gene: TRBV5-4; d_gene: .; abundance: few; j_gene: TRBJ2-5; CDR3aa: CASRAGQMEETQYF; CDR3nt: TGTGCCAGCAGGGCAGGTCAAATGGAAGAGACCCAGTACTTC
v_gene: TRBV6-6; d_gene: .; abundance: .; j_gene: TRBJ2-3; CDR3aa: CAGSHRVMGGDTQYF; CDR3nt: TGTGCCGGCAGTCACAGGGTTATGGGGGGAGATACGCAGTATTTT
v_gene: TRBV7-8; d_gene: .; abundance: .; j_gene: TRBJ2-5; CDR3aa: CASSLVGEETQYF; CDR3nt: TGTGCCAGCAGCTTAGTGGGAGAGGAGACCCAGTACTTC
v_gene: TRBV18; d_gene: .; abundance: .; j_gene: TRBJ1-2; CDR3aa: CASSPSGGRDGYTF; CDR3nt: TGTGCCAGCTCACCCTCCGGGGGCCGCGATGGCTACACCTTC
v_gene: TRBV5-1; d_gene: TRBD1; abundance: .; j_gene: TRBJ1-5; CDR3aa: CASSLRTGVQPQHF; CDR3nt: TGCGCCAGCAGCTTGCGCACAGGGGTTCAGCCCCAGCATTTT
v_gene: TRBV11-2; d_gene: .; abundance: .; j_gene: TRBJ1-2; CDR3aa: CASSLVGIGSGYTF; CDR3nt: TGTGCCAGCAGCTTAGTGGGGATAGGTAGCGGCTACACCTTC
v_gene: TRBV5-4; d_gene: .; abundance: .; j_gene: TRBJ2-1; CDR3aa: CASSWAGQSGNEQFF; CDR3nt: TGTGCCAGCAGCTGGGCGGGACAGAGCGGGAATGAGCAGTTCTTC
v_gene: TRBV11-2; d_gene: .; abundance: .; j_gene: TRBJ2-3; CDR3aa: CASSLFAGITDTQYF; CDR3nt: TGTGCCAGCAGCTTATTTGCGGGCATCACAGATACGCAGTATTTT
v_gene: TRBV29-1; d_gene: .; abundance: few; j_gene: TRBJ2-5; CDR3aa: CSVGPGQGTQYF; CDR3nt: TGCAGCGTTGGCCCGGGGCAGGGGACCCAGTACTTC
v_gene: TRBV2; d_gene: .; abundance: .; j_gene: TRBJ2-5; CDR3aa: CASKAGSETQYF; CDR3nt: TGTGCCAGCAAGGCCGGGTCCGAGACCCAGTACTTC
v_gene: TRBV6-5; d_gene: TRBD1; abundance: .; j_gene: TRBJ2-5; CDR3aa: CASSFDRGQQYF; CDR3nt: TGTGCCAGCAGTTTCGACAGGGGTCAGCAGTACTTC
v_gene: TRBV19; d_gene: .; abundance: .; j_gene: TRBJ1-4; CDR3aa: CASSSQSNEKLFF; CDR3nt: TGTGCCAGTAGTTCTCAATCTAATGAAAAACTGTTTTTT
v_gene: TRBV25-1; d_gene: TRBD2; abundance: .; j_gene: TRBJ2-3; CDR3aa: CASSSLAASTDTQYF; CDR3nt: TGTGCCAGCAGTTCACTAGCGGCTAGCACAGATACGCAGTATTTT
v_gene: TRBV9; d_gene: TRBD1; abundance: .; j_gene: TRBJ2-5; CDR3aa: CASSSDREETQYF; CDR3nt: TGTGCCAGCAGCTCCGACAGGGAAGAGACCCAGTACTTC
v_gene: TRBV28; d_gene: .; abundance: once; j_gene: TRBJ1-4; CDR3aa: CASSLSQTNEKLFF; CDR3nt: TGTGCCAGCAGTTTATCCCAAACTAATGAAAAACTGTTTTTT
v_gene: TRBV7-2; d_gene: .; abundance: .; j_gene: TRBJ2-2; CDR3aa: CASRKGPHTGELFF; CDR3nt: TGTGCCAGCAGAAAGGGCCCTCATACCGGGGAGCTGTTTTTT
v_gene: TRBV5-1; d_gene: TRBD1; abundance: .; j_gene: TRBJ1-1; CDR3aa: CASSLRQGGGATEAFF; CDR3nt: TGCGCCAGCAGCTTGAGACAGGGGGGCGGAGCCACTGAAGCTTTCTTT
v_gene: TRBV18; d_gene: .; abundance: .; j_gene: TRBJ2-7; CDR3aa: CASSQGGRSYEQYF; CDR3nt: TGTGCCAGCTCACAGGGGGGTCGCTCCTACGAGCAGTACTTC